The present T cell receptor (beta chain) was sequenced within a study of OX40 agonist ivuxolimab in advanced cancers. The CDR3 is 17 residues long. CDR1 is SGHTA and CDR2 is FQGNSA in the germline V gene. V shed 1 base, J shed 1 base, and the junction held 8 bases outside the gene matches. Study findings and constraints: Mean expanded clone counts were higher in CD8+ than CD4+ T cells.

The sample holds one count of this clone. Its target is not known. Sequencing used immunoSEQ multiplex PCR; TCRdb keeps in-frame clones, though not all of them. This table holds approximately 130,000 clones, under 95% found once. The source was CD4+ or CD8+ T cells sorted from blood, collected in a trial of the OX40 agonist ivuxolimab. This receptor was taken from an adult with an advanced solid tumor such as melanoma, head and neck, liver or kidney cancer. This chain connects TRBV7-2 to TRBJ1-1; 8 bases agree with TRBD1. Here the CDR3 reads CASSLGDRGNQNTEAFF. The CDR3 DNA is TGTGCCAGCAGCTTAGGCGACAGGGGAAACCAGAACACTGAAGCTTTCTTT.